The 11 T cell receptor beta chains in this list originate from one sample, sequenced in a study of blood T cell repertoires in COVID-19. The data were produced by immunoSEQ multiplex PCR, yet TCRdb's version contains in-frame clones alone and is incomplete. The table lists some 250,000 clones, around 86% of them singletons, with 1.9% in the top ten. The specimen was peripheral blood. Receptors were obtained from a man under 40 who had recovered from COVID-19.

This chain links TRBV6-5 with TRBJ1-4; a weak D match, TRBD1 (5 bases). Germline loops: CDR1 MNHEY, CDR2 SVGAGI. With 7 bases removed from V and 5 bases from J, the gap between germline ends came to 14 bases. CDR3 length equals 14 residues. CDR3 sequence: CASTRTGGNEKLFF. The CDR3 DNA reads TGTGCCAGCACCCGAACGGGGGGGAATGAAAAACTGTTTTTT.

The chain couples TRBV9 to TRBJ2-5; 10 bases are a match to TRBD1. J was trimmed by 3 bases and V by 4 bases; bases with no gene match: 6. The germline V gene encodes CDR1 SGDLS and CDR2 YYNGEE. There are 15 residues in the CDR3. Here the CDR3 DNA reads TGTGCCAGCAGCCTAGGACAGGGGGGAAAAGAGACCCAGTACTTC. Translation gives CASSLGQGGKETQYF.

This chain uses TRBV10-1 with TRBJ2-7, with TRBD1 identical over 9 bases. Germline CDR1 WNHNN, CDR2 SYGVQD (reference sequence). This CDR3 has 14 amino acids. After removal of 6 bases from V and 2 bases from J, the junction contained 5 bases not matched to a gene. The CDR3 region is CASRDRDRAYEQYF. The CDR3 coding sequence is TGCGCCAGCAGAGACCGGGACAGGGCCTACGAGCAGTACTTC.

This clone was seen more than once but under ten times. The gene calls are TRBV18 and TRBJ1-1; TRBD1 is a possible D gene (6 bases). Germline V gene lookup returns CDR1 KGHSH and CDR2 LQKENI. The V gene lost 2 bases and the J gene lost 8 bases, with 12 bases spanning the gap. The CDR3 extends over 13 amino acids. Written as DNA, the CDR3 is TGTGCCAGCTCACCATCGGGTGGACAGGAAGCTTTCTTT. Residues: CASSPSGGQEAFF.

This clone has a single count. CDR3 sequence: CASSPLIRGNTEAFF. In nucleotides, the CDR3 is TGTGCCAGCTCACCCCTTATCCGGGGAAACACTGAAGCTTTCTTT. The chain links TRBV18 to TRBJ1-1; D remains ambiguous. This CDR3 is built from 15 residues. V shed 3 bases and J shed 2 bases, with 13 bases lying between them. Germline-derived CDR1 and CDR2 are KGHSH and LQKENI.

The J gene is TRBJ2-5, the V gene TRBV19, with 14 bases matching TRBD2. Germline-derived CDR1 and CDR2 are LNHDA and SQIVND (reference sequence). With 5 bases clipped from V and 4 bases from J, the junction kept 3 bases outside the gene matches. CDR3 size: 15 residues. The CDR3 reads CASSAGTSGGETQYF. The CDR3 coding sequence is TGTGCCAGTAGTGCCGGGACTAGCGGGGGAGAGACCCAGTACTTC.

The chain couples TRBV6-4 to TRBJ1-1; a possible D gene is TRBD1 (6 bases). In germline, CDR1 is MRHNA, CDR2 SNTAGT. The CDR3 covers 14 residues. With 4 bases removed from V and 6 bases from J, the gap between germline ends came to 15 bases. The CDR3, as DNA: TGTGCCAGCAGTGTAGAACAGGGTAACGCTGAAGCTTTCTTT. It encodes CASSVEQGNAEAFF.

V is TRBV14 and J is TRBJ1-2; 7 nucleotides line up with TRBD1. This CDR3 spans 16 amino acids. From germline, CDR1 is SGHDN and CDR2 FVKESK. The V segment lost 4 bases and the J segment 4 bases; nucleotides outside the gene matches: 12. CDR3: CASSPPDRVIAYGYTF. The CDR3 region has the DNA TGTGCCAGCAGCCCTCCCGACAGGGTCATAGCCTATGGCTACACCTTC.

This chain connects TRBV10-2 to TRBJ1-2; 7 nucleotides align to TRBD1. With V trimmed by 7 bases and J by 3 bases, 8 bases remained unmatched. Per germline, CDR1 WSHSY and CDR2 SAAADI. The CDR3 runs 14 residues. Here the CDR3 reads CASISRQGHYGYTF. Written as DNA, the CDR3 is TGCGCCAGCATCTCCCGACAGGGACACTATGGCTACACCTTC.

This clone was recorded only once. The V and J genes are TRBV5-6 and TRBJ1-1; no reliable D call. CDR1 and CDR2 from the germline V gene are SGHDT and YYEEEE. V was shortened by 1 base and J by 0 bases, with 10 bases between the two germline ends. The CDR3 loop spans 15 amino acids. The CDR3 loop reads CASSLRGPMNTEAFF. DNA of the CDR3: TGTGCCAGCAGCTTGAGAGGCCCAATGAACACTGAAGCTTTCTTT. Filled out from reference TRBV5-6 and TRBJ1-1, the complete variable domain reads DAGVTQSPTHLIKTRGQQVTLRCSPKSGHDTVSWYQQALGQGPQFIFQYYEEEERQRGNFPDRFSGHQFPNYSSELNVNALLLGDSALYLCASSLRGPMNTEAFFGQGTRLTVV.

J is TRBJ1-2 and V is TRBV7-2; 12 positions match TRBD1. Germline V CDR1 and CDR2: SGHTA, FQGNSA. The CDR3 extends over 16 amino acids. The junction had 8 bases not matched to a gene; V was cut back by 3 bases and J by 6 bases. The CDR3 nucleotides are TGTGCCAGCAGCTTGGGAAGGGGGACAGGGGGCAATGGCTACACCTTC. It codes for CASSLGRGTGGNGYTF. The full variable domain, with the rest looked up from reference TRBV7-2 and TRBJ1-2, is GAGVSQSPSNKVTEKGKDVELRCDPISGHTALYWYRQSLGQGLEFLIYFQGNSAPDKSGLPSDRFSAERTGGSVSTLTIQRTQQEDSAVYLCASSLGRGTGGNGYTFGSGTRLTVV.